This T cell receptor (beta chain) came from a study of control samples from healthy donors and cancer patients (dated by TCRdb to the early 2020s). Library method: the immunoSEQ multiplex PCR assay. Imported from immuneACCESS, the table was reduced by TCRdb to in-frame sequences with V and J called. These copies leave out some clones; in studies compared against another copy, an unresolved V gene accounts for under half, and the cause of the remainder is not known. Present in this sample are 50,000 to 55,000 clones, 85% to 95% of which were seen just once. The ten largest clones add up to 2.4% of the sample. The germline V gene (reference sequence) specifies SEHNR as CDR1 and FQNEAQ as CDR2. The CDR3 runs 15 residues from the cysteine to the phenylalanine. Only the CDR3 DNA stays, 45 bases, in frame from base 1. Trimming accounts for 5 bases at V and 4 bases at J, while the number of junction bases matched to no gene is 5.

To note about this clone: Its antigen is still unknown. No per-base quality is available; no much larger clone lies one base away.

Sequenced material: blood. The chain is assembled from TRBV7-9 and TRBJ2-3; 11 middle bases align to TRBD2. The TCR originated in a young man in good health. The CDR3: CASSLSGRGADTQYF. The nucleotide sequence reads as follows: TGTGCCAGCAGCCTTAGCGGGAGGGGGGCAGATACGCAGTATTTT.